Each of the 20 T cell receptor beta chains below was sequenced from the same sample in a study of blood T cell repertoires in COVID-19. The assay was immunoSEQ multiplex PCR, and TCRdb's table has in-frame clones only and misses some. This repertoire shows roughly 180,000 clones, around 82% found once; its top ten account for about 10%. Material for sequencing was peripheral blood. These receptors all stem from a woman of 80 years or more with active or convalescent COVID-19.

This chain uses TRBV6-5 with TRBJ1-2; D may be TRBD1 (5 bases). Germline-derived CDR1 and CDR2 are MNHEY and SVGAGI. CDR3 length: 13 amino acids. Trimming took off 4 bases at V and 2 bases at J, with 8 bases between the two ends. Written as DNA, the CDR3 is TGTGCCAGCAGTTCGACAGACAACTATGGCTACACCTTC. Translated: CASSSTDNYGYTF.

The V call is TRBV19, the J call TRBJ1-4; no reliable D call. CDR1 is LNHDA and CDR2 is SQIVND in the germline V gene (reference sequence). This CDR3 has 15 amino acids. The V gene lost 5 bases and the J gene lost 0 bases, with 10 bases spanning the gap. CDR3 DNA sequence: TGTGCCAGTAGTTCCTCGGGTGCAACTAATGAAAAACTGTTTTTT. Encoded protein: CASSSSGATNEKLFF.

V usage is TRBV6-5 and J usage is TRBJ1-1; no clear D. The germline CDR1 and CDR2 sequences are MNHEY and SVGAGI. The ends were cut back, 5 bases at V and 3 bases at J, with 16 bases in the middle. This CDR3 is 15 amino acids long. The CDR3 sequence is CASSPTGGRDTEAFF. The CDR3, as DNA: TGTGCCAGCAGTCCGACGGGAGGGCGCGACACTGAAGCTTTCTTT.

This clone was seen only once. The chain joins TRBV5-8 to TRBJ2-5; D perhaps matches TRBD1 (6 bases). V shed 4 bases and J shed 5 bases, with 18 bases lying between them. The V gene's germline CDR1 is SGHTS and CDR2 YDEGEE. The CDR3 is made up of 15 amino acids. This CDR3 is CASSPGHSKGETQYF. Written as DNA, the CDR3 is TGTGCCAGCAGCCCGGGACACTCTAAGGGGGAGACCCAGTACTTC.

J is TRBJ2-7 and V is TRBV19, with TRBD2 identical over 9 bases. This CDR3 is 15 amino acids long. From germline, CDR1 is LNHDA and CDR2 SQIVND (reference sequence). The J segment lost 2 bases and the V segment lost 3 bases, leaving 5 bases of the junction unmatched. The CDR3 is CASSMSASGAYEQYF. The CDR3 DNA follows: TGTGCCAGTAGTATGTCGGCTAGCGGGGCCTACGAGCAGTACTTC.

CDR3 sequence reads: CASSLRSAFSDQFF. CDR3 sequence (DNA): TGTGCCAGCAGTCTCCGGTCAGCGTTTAGCGATCAGTTCTTC. The chain combines TRBV28 with TRBJ2-1; D is possibly TRBD2 (5 bases). The CDR3 has 14 residues. Germline CDR1 is MDHEN and CDR2 is SYDVKM. With 5 bases removed from V and 13 bases from J, the gap between germline ends came to 21 bases.

This chain connects TRBV2 to TRBJ2-2; tentative D call: TRBD1 (6 bases). The CDR3 runs to 15 residues. V was shortened by 2 bases and J by 5 bases, with 12 bases between the two germline ends. Germline CDR1 and CDR2: SNHLY and FYNNEI. The CDR3: CASSETGTRTGELFF. The CDR3 DNA follows: TGTGCCAGCAGTGAAACCGGGACACGAACCGGGGAGCTGTTTTTT.

The rearrangement links TRBV19 to TRBJ2-3; TRBD2 agrees at 8 bases. CDR1 is LNHDA and CDR2 is SQIVND in the germline V gene (reference sequence). The CDR3 sequence is 16 residues long. V lost 5 bases to trimming and J lost 1 base; unmatched junction nucleotides: 8. CDR3 nucleotides: TGTGCCAGTAGTGGAAGCGGGAGCTGGGGCACAGATACGCAGTATTTT. This translates into CASSGSGSWGTDTQYF.

The CDR3: CASSLLAGGYEQYF. CDR3 DNA sequence: TGTGCCAGCAGTTTACTAGCGGGAGGCTACGAGCAGTACTTC. The chain joins TRBV6-6 to TRBJ2-7, with 12 bases identical to TRBD2. Unmatched junction bases numbered 1, after V lost 4 bases and J lost 3 bases. The CDR3 sequence is 14 residues long. Looked up from germline, CDR1 is MNHNY and CDR2 is SVGAGI (reference sequence).

The chain links TRBV2 to TRBJ1-2; 9 nucleotides agree with TRBD1. V lost 5 bases, J lost 4 bases, and 8 bases stayed unmatched. CDR3 length: 15 amino acids. The V gene's germline CDR1 is SNHLY and CDR2 FYNNEI. Written as DNA, the CDR3 is TGTGCCAGCAGTAGACAGGGGGGCCGGGGCTATGGCTACACCTTC. Its translation: CASSRQGGRGYGYTF. Full variable domain (outside the CDR3, taken from reference TRBV2 and TRBJ1-2): EPEVTQTPSHQVTQMGQEVILRCVPISNHLYFYWYRQILGQKVEFLVSFYNNEISEKSEIFDDQFSVERPDGSNFTLKIRSTKLEDSAMYFCASSRQGGRGYGYTFGSGTRLTVV.

This clone was recorded once. This chain uses TRBV5-1 with TRBJ2-3; 10 bases agree with TRBD2. J was trimmed by 0 bases and V by 0 bases; bases with no gene match: 4. The CDR3 loop spans 17 amino acids. Germline-derived CDR1 and CDR2 are SGHRS and YFSETQ. Here the CDR3 DNA reads TGCGCCAGCAGCTTGGCCTGGACTAGCGGTAGCACAGATACGCAGTATTTT. This gives the protein CASSLAWTSGSTDTQYF.

V and J are TRBV7-3 and TRBJ2-2, with a tentative D call TRBD1 (5 bases). This CDR3 spans 16 amino acids. Germline V gene lookup returns CDR1 SGHTA and CDR2 FQGTGA. Trimming stripped 2 bases from V and 4 bases from J, with 14 bases between. For the CDR3, the DNA is TGTGCCAGCAGCTTAGTCGCAGGGTTTTTCACCGGGGAGCTGTTTTTT. Translating gives CASSLVAGFFTGELFF.

V gene TRBV18 combines with J gene TRBJ1-2; D uncertain. V was pared by 0 bases and J by 1 base, with 15 bases between. The CDR3 runs 17 residues. Germline lookup yields CDR1 KGHSH and CDR2 LQKENI. The CDR3 protein is CASSPPSQQPINYGYTF. DNA for the CDR3: TGTGCCAGCTCACCACCTTCGCAACAGCCAATTAACTATGGCTACACCTTC.

The chain carries TRBV13 and TRBJ2-5; 7 bases map to TRBD1. Germline V gene lookup returns CDR1 PRHDT and CDR2 FYEKMQ (reference sequence). This CDR3 has 17 residues. Trimming cost V 6 bases and J 0 bases; bases outside gene matches: 13. The CDR3 loop is CASSNIQGTPYQETQYF. CDR3 DNA sequence: TGTGCCAGCAGTAACATACAGGGGACCCCGTACCAAGAGACCCAGTACTTC. Full variable domain (remainder filled in from reference TRBV13 and TRBJ2-5): AAGVIQSPRHLIKEKRETATLKCYPIPRHDTVYWYQQGPGQDPQFLISFYEKMQSDKGSIPDRFSAQQFSDYHSELNMSSLELGDSALYFCASSNIQGTPYQETQYFGPGTRLLVL.

CDR3 sequence reads: CASSVGPRTTSSGNTIYF. The CDR3 DNA is TGTGCCAGCAGCGTAGGGCCACGGACCACTAGCTCTGGAAACACCATATATTTT. This chain connects TRBV9 to TRBJ1-3; the D is unclear. Per germline, CDR1 SGDLS and CDR2 YYNGEE. This CDR3 is 18 amino acids long. Trimming cost V 0 bases and J 0 bases, with 16 bases left between them. The full variable domain, completed using reference TRBV9 and TRBJ1-3, is DSGVTQTPKHLITATGQRVTLRCSPRSGDLSVYWYQQSLDQGLQFLIQYYNGEERAKGNILERFSAQQFPDLHSELNLSSLELGDSALYFCASSVGPRTTSSGNTIYFGEGSWLTVV.

The gene calls are TRBV6-4 and TRBJ2-3, with D perhaps TRBD2 (6 bases). Germline CDR1 reads MRHNA; CDR2 reads SNTAGT. Trimming left V 0 bases short and J 0 bases short, with 7 bases between. This CDR3 comprises 15 residues. CDR3: CASSDSLASTDTQYF. The CDR3 DNA follows: TGTGCCAGCAGTGACTCGCTAGCGAGCACAGATACGCAGTATTTT.

The genes are TRBV5-6 and TRBJ2-4, with 8 bases identical to TRBD2. The CDR3 loop spans 16 amino acids. The J segment lost 6 bases and the V segment lost 4 bases, leaving 12 bases of the junction unmatched. CDR1 and CDR2 (germline): SGHDT, YYEEEE. As DNA, the CDR3 is TGTGCCAGCAGCCCGCGGAGGACGGGGGGGGGAAACATTCAGTACTTC. This translates into CASSPRRTGGGNIQYF.

The V call is TRBV5-1, the J call TRBJ1-2; 10 bases are shared with TRBD1. The CDR3 runs to 17 residues. V lost 3 bases, J lost 5 bases, and 13 bases stayed unmatched. CDR1 SGHRS and CDR2 YFSETQ come from the germline V gene. As DNA, the CDR3 is TGCGCCAGCAGCTGGTACACTCGACAGGGGGCGGAGTATGGCTACACCTTC. Translated, it gives CASSWYTRQGAEYGYTF.

This chain links TRBV6-5 with TRBJ2-3, with D unresolved. Trimming removed 2 bases at V and 2 bases at J, with 8 bases between. This CDR3 spans 14 amino acids. Per germline, CDR1 MNHEY and CDR2 SVGAGI. In DNA, the CDR3 is TGTGCCAGCAGTTACGGCCAGTACACAGATACGCAGTATTTT. Translation gives CASSYGQYTDTQYF.

This clone was recorded a few times. The chain has TRBV19 and TRBJ1-1; possible D gene TRBD1, 5 bases. V was clipped by 5 bases and J by 4 bases, with 17 bases between them. Germline V gene sequence: CDR1 LNHDA, CDR2 SQIVND (reference sequence). The CDR3 consists of 15 residues. The CDR3 reads CASSPPGRGFTEAFF. CDR3 nucleotides: TGTGCCAGTAGTCCCCCGGGGCGGGGGTTCACTGAAGCTTTCTTT.